This T cell receptor beta chain was obtained from a study of blood T cell repertoires in COVID-19. The table lists this clone with a count of one. The CDR3 has 12 residues. V shed 7 bases and J 5 bases; nucleotides not matched to a gene: 6. Germline V gene sequence: CDR1 SQVTM, CDR2 ANQGSEA. Here immunoSEQ multiplex PCR was the method, and the copy in TCRdb shows in-frame clones only, minus some. The table records 260,000 or so clones, roughly 87% of them present only once. The TCR comes from a woman aged 25 to 39 with acute COVID-19. The sequencing input was PBMCs or T cells enriched from blood (not recorded which). This chain links TRBV29-1 with TRBJ1-2; 8 nucleotides match TRBD1. CDR3 nucleotides: TGCAGCGCAGACGACAGGGGTTATGGCTACACCTTC. Amino acid sequence: CSADDRGYGYTF.